The 14 T cell receptor beta chains given below trace back to one sample, sequenced in a study of cytomegalovirus exposure and HLA in healthy donors. The PCR ran on 60 Vbeta and 13 Jbeta primers. The assay was immunoSEQ multiplex PCR, and TCRdb's table has in-frame clones only and misses some. Here the sample spans around 50,000 clones, around 82% being singletons. Sequenced input: PBMCs. The source of these receptors is a man aged 25-45 years in good health and CMV-seropositive.

The chain couples TRBV4-2 to TRBJ1-5; 8 bases are shared with TRBD1. In germline, CDR1 is LGHNA, CDR2 YNFKEQ. Trimming cost V 1 base and J 7 bases; bases outside gene matches: 12. The CDR3 has 17 residues. This chain's CDR3 is CASSQAVGQALGQPQHF. The CDR3 nucleotides read TGTGCCAGCAGCCAAGCCGTGGGACAGGCCCTCGGGCAGCCCCAGCATTTT.

This rearrangement joins TRBV30 to TRBJ2-2; 7 nucleotides agree with TRBD1. This CDR3 spans 14 amino acids. Trimming at V came to 4 bases and at J to 1 base, leaving 3 bases not matched to a gene. Germline V gene lookup returns CDR1 GTSNPN and CDR2 SVGIG (reference sequence). CDR3 sequence: CAWIRQGNTGELFF. CDR3 DNA sequence: TGTGCCTGGATACGACAGGGGAACACCGGGGAGCTGTTTTTT.

This clone was found a few times. The rearrangement links TRBV5-4 to TRBJ1-2; 7 nucleotides align to TRBD1. Per the germline V gene, CDR1 is SGHNT and CDR2 is YYREEE (reference sequence). V shed 4 bases, J shed 3 bases, and the junction held 9 bases outside the gene matches. The CDR3 sequence is 15 residues long. CDR3 sequence reads: CASSHYRGEDYGYTF. CDR3 nucleotide sequence: TGTGCCAGCAGCCACTACAGGGGTGAAGACTATGGCTACACCTTC.

This chain uses TRBV9 with TRBJ2-1; TRBD2 matches 7 bases. Per the germline V gene, CDR1 is SGDLS and CDR2 is YYNGEE. There are 17 residues in the CDR3. Trimming at V came to 7 bases and at J to 0 bases, leaving 13 bases not matched to a gene. Here the CDR3 DNA reads TGTGCCAGCGCCCTGAGGACTAGTGGGGCCTCCTACAATGAGCAGTTCTTC. Encoded protein: CASALRTSGASYNEQFF.

This clone was counted a few times. The rearrangement joins TRBV6-1 to TRBJ2-7; 8 bases line up with TRBD1. V trimming: 3 bases; J trimming: 3 bases; junction bases outside the gene matches: 4. CDR1 is MNHNS and CDR2 is SASEGT in the germline V gene. This CDR3 spans 14 amino acids. CDR3 residues: CASSDWTGNYEQYF. The CDR3 DNA is TGTGCCAGCAGTGATTGGACAGGGAACTACGAGCAGTACTTC.

The chain carries TRBV11-2 and TRBJ2-7; the match to TRBD1 covers 7 bases. The CDR3 is 14 amino acids. Trimming removed 7 bases from V and 2 bases from J; junction bases left unmatched: 8. Looked up from germline, CDR1 is SGHAT and CDR2 is FQNNGV. DNA for the CDR3: TGTGCCAGCACCGGACAGGCACAACCCTACGAGCAGTACTTC. This encodes CASTGQAQPYEQYF.

This clone was detected once. This chain connects TRBV6-5 to TRBJ1-1; maybe TRBD1 (6 bases). Germline loops: CDR1 MNHEY, CDR2 SVGAGI. This CDR3 is built from 13 residues. V gave up 6 bases and J gave up 10 bases, with 18 bases separating them. DNA for the CDR3: TGTGCCAGCAGGATAAACAGGGAGACGGGAGCTTTCTTT. This translates into CASRINRETGAFF.

The rearrangement uses TRBV11-2 and TRBJ2-7; no clear D gene. Germline loops: CDR1 SGHAT, CDR2 FQNNGV. The CDR3 totals 12 residues. V lost 1 base and J 4 bases, leaving 5 bases between the germline ends. The CDR3 spells CASSLGVYEQYF. CDR3 nucleotides: TGTGCCAGCAGCTTAGGTGTATACGAGCAGTACTTC.

V is TRBV5-5 and J is TRBJ2-6; no firm D call. CDR1 and CDR2 (germline): SGHKS, YYEKEE (reference sequence). The CDR3 has 15 amino acids. V lost 0 bases to trimming and J lost 4 bases, with 8 bases between them. Here the CDR3 DNA reads TGTGCCAGCAGCTTGGTTGGGCAGGGGGCCAACGTCCTGACTTTC. Residues: CASSLVGQGANVLTF. The full variable domain, with the rest looked up from reference TRBV5-5 and TRBJ2-6, is DAGVTQSPTHLIKTRGQQVTLRCSPISGHKSVSWYQQVLGQGPQFIFQYYEKEERGRGNFPDRFSARQFPNYSSELNVNALLLGDSALYLCASSLVGQGANVLTFGAGSRLTVL.

The chain links TRBV28 to TRBJ2-7, with 7 nucleotides matching TRBD1. From germline, CDR1 is MDHEN and CDR2 SYDVKM. CDR3 size: 13 residues. Trimming at V came to 6 bases and at J to 6 bases, leaving 8 bases not matched to a gene. CDR3 protein: CASSLGQAGEQYF. The CDR3 DNA reads as TGTGCCAGCAGCCTAGGACAGGCGGGCGAGCAGTACTTC. Combining the CDR3 with reference TRBV28 and TRBJ2-7 gives the whole variable domain DVKVTQSSRYLVKRTGEKVFLECVQDMDHENMFWYRQDPGLGLRLIYFSYDVKMKEKGDIPEGYSVSREKKERFSLILESASTNQTSMYLCASSLGQAGEQYFGPGTRLTVT.

This clone has more than one count but fewer than ten. V usage is TRBV7-9 and J usage is TRBJ1-1, with a weak D call TRBD1 (5 bases). CDR1 is SEHNR, CDR2 FQNEAQ, per germline (reference sequence). V lost 5 bases, J lost 10 bases, and 11 bases lay in between. The CDR3 is 11 amino acids. The CDR3 DNA reads TGTGCCAGCAGCGTCGACAGTGGAGCTTTCTTT. It translates to CASSVDSGAFF.

The genes are TRBV4-2 and TRBJ2-2, with 10 bases aligning to TRBD2. V was pared by 1 base and J by 7 bases, with 9 bases of the junction left unmatched. CDR3 length equals 17 residues. Germline values: CDR1 LGHNA, CDR2 YNFKEQ. The CDR3 coding sequence is TGTGCCAGCAGCCAAGGAGCGGGGGGGCGATGGGTCGGGGAGCTGTTTTTT. Residues: CASSQGAGGRWVGELFF.

The genes are TRBV5-1 and TRBJ1-2, with D perhaps matching TRBD1 (5 bases). The length of the CDR3 is 16 residues. Trimming cost V 1 base and J 6 bases, with 19 bases left between them. CDR1 SGHRS and CDR2 YFSETQ come from the germline V gene. The CDR3 region is CASSLRLDTAQDGYTF. CDR3 nucleotide sequence: TGCGCCAGCAGCTTGCGTTTGGACACCGCCCAGGATGGCTACACCTTC. The full variable domain, rest sourced from reference TRBV5-1 and TRBJ1-2, is KAGVTQTPRYLIKTRGQQVTLSCSPISGHRSVSWYQQTPGQGLQFLFEYFSETQRNKGNFPGRFSGRQFSNSRSEMNVSTLELGDSALYLCASSLRLDTAQDGYTFGSGTRLTVV.

A single count supports this clone. The rearrangement links TRBV30 to TRBJ1-6, with D uncertain. Between the trimmed V and J ends, which lost 3 bases and 5 bases, there was a span of 5 bases. The CDR3 has 12 residues. From germline, CDR1 is GTSNPN and CDR2 SVGIG (reference sequence). Written as DNA, the CDR3 is TGTGCCTGGAGACTCGATAATTCACCCCTCCACTTT. It codes for CAWRLDNSPLHF.